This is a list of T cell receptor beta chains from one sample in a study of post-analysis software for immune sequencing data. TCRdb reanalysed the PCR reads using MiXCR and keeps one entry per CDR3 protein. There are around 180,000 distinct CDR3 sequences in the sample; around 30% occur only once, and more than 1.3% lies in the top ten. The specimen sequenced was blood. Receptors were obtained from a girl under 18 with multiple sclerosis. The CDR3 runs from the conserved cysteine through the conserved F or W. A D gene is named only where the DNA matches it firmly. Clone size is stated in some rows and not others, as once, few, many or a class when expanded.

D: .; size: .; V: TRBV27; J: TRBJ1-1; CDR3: CASSLNRGRSTEAFF; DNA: TGTGCCAGCAGTTTGAATCGGGGCAGATCCACTGAAGCTTTCTTT
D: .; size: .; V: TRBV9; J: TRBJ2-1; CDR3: CASSGSDSGIYEQFF; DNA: TGTGCCAGCAGCGGTAGTGATTCGGGGATATATGAGCAGTTCTTC
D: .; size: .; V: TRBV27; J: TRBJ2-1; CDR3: CASSLQGWGYNEQFF; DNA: TGTGCCAGCAGTTTACAGGGGTGGGGATACAATGAGCAGTTCTTC
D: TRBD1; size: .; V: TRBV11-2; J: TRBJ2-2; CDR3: CASSLSGQDLTGELFF; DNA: TGTGCCAGCAGCTTATCAGGACAGGACTTGACCGGGGAGCTGTTTTTT
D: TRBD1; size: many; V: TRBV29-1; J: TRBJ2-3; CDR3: CSVGRTGGSTDTQYF; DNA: TGCAGCGTTGGTAGGACAGGGGGAAGCACAGATACGCAGTATTTT
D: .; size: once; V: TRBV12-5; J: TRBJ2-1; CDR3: CASGLSELESCNEQFF; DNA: TGTGCTAGTGGTTTGTCAGAACTAGAATCCTGCAATGAGCAGTTCTTC
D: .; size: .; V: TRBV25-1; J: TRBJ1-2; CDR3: CASSEWKVRGYTF; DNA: TGTGCCAGCAGTGAATGGAAGGTTAGGGGCTACACCTTC
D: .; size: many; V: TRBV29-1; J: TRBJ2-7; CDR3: CSVAGVVTSHEQYF; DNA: TGCAGCGTTGCTGGTGTCGTAACAAGCCACGAGCAGTACTTC
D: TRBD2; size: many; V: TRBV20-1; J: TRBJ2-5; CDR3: CSALAGDHRETQYF; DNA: TGCAGTGCTCTAGCGGGAGATCACAGAGAGACCCAGTACTTC
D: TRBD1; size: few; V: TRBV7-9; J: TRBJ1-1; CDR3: CASSSGQGATNTEAFF; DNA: TGTGCCAGCAGCTCAGGACAGGGGGCAACGAACACTGAAGCTTTCTTT
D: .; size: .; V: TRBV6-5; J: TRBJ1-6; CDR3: CASSYLDRLGSPLHF; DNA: TGTGCCAGCAGTTATCTCGACAGGCTGGGTTCACCCCTCCACTTT
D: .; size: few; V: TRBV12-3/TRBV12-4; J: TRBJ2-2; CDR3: CASSFRGIATGELFF; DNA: TGTGCCAGCAGTTTTCGGGGCATAGCCACCGGGGAGCTGTTTTTT
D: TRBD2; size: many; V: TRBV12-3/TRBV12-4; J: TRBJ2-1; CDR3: CASTPTGRSYNEQFF; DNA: TGTGCCAGCACCCCGACCGGGAGGTCCTACAATGAGCAGTTCTTC
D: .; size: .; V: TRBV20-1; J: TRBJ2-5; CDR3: CSAPRRTPTGETQYF; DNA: TGCAGTGCACCTCGTAGGACACCGACCGGAGAGACCCAGTACTTC
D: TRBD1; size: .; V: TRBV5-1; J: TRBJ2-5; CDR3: CASSRDSRRETQYF; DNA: TGCGCCAGCAGCAGGGACAGCCGGAGGGAGACCCAGTACTTC
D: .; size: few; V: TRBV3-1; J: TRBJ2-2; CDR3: CASSQGDTGELFF; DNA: TGTGCCAGCAGCCAGGGGGACACCGGGGAGCTGTTTTTT
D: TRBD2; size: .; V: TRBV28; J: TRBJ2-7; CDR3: CASREAGGYEQYF; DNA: TGTGCCAGCCGGGAAGCGGGAGGTTACGAGCAGTACTTC
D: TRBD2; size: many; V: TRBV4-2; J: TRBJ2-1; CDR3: CASSQEGTSGRTEQFF; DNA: TGTGCCAGCAGCCAAGAGGGGACTAGCGGGAGAACTGAGCAGTTCTTC
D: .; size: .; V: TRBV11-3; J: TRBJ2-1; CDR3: CASSTPTGLVFF; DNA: TGTGCCAGCAGCACCCCGACGGGCCTGGTGTTCTTC
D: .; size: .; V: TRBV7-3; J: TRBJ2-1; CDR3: CASSLFPPDSSYNEQFF; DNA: TGTGCCAGCAGCTTATTTCCGCCCGACAGCTCCTACAATGAGCAGTTCTTC
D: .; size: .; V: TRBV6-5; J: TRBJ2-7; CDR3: CASSAEQGYEQYF; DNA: TGTGCCAGCAGTGCGGAACAGGGCTACGAGCAGTACTTC
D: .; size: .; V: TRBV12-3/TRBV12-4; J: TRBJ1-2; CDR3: CASSFRRGANYGYTF; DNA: TGTGCCAGCAGTTTCAGGAGGGGCGCTAACTATGGCTACACCTTC
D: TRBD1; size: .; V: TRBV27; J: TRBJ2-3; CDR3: CASSRDRGDTQYF; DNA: TGTGCCAGCAGTCGGGACAGGGGGGATACGCAGTATTTT
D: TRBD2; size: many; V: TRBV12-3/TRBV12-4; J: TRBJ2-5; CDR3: CASSLGSGSGRETQYF; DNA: TGTGCCAGCAGTTTAGGTAGCGGGAGTGGTCGGGAGACCCAGTACTTC
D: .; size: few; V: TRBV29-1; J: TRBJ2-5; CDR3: CSVWGDQETQYF; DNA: TGCAGCGTTTGGGGGGACCAAGAGACCCAGTACTTC
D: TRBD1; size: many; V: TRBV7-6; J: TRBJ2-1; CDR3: CASSLETPGTAYNEQFF; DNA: TGTGCCAGCAGCTTAGAAACGCCCGGGACAGCCTACAATGAGCAGTTCTTC
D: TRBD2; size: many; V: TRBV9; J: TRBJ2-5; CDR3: CASAQAGGVQETQYF; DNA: TGTGCCAGCGCGCAGGCGGGAGGTGTACAAGAGACCCAGTACTTC
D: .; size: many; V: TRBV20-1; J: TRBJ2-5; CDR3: CSARVGNQETQYF; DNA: TGCAGTGCTAGAGTTGGCAACCAAGAGACCCAGTACTTC
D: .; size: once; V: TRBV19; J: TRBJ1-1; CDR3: CASSIDPGRLNTEAFF; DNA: TGTGCCAGTAGTATAGATCCGGGCAGATTGAACACTGAAGCTTTCTTT